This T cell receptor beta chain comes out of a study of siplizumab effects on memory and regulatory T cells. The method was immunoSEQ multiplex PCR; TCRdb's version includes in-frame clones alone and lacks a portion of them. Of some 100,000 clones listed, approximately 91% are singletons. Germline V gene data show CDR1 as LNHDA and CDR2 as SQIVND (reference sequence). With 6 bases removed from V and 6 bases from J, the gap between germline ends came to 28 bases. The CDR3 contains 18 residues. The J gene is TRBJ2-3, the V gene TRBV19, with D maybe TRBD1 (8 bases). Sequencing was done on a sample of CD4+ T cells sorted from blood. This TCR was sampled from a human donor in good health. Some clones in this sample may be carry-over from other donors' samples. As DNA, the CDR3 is TGTGCCAGTAGGTCGAACAGGGGGGGAGCTATTATCGGGGATACGCAGTATTTT. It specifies CASRSNRGGAIIGDTQYF.